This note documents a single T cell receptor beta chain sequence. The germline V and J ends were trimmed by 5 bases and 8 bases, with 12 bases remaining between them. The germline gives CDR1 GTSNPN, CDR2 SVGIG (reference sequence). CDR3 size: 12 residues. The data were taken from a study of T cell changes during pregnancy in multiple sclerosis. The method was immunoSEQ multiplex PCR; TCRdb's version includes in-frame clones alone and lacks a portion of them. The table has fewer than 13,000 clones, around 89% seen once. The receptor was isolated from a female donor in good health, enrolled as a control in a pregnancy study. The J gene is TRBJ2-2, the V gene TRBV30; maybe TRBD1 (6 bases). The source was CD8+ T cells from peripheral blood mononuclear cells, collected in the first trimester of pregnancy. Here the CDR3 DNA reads TGTGCCTGGGGAGTGGGGGCGGGGGAGCTGTTTTTT. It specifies CAWGVGAGELFF.